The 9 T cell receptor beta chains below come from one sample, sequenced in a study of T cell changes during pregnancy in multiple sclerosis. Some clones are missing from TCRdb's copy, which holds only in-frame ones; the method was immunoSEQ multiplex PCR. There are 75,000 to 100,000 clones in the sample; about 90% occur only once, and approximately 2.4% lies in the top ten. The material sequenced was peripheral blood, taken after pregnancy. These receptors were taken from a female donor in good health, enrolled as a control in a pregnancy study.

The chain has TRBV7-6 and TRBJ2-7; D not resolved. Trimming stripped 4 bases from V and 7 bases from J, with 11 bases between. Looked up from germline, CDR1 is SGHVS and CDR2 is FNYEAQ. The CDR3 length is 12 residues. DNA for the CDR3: TGTGCCAGCAGCTCACCCAACAAAGAGCAGTACTTC. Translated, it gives CASSSPNKEQYF.

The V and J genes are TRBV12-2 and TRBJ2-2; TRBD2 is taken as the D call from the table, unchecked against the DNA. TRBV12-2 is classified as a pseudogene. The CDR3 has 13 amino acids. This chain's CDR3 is CARVARNLGELFF. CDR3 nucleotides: TGTGCAAGAGTAGCGCGTAACCTGGGGGAGCTGTTTTTT.

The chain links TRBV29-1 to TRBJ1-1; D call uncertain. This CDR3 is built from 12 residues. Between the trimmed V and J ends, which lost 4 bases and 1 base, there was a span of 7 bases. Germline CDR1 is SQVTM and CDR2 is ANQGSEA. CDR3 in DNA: TGCAGCGTTGCAGGTCCGAACACTGAAGCTTTCTTT. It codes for CSVAGPNTEAFF. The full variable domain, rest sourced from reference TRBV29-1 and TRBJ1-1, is SAVISQKPSRDICQRGTSLTIQCQVDSQVTMMFWYRQQPGQSLTLIATANQGSEATYESGFVIDKFPISRPNLTFSTLTVSNMSPEDSSIYLCSVAGPNTEAFFGQGTRLTVV.

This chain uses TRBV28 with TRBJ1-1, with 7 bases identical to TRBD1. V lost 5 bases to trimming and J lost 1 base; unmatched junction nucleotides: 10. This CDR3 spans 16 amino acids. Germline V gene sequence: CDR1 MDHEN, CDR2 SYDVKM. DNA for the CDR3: TGTGCCAGCAGTCTAACCATGACAGGGCCGAACACTGAAGCTTTCTTT. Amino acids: CASSLTMTGPNTEAFF.

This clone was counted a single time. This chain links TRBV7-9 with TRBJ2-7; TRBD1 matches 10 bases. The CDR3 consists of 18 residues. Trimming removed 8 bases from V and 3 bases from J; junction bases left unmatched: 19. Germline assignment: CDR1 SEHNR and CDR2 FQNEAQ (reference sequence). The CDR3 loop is CASAGVGIRGQGFYEQYF. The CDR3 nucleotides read TGTGCCAGCGCTGGGGTGGGGATTAGGGGACAGGGGTTCTACGAGCAGTACTTC.

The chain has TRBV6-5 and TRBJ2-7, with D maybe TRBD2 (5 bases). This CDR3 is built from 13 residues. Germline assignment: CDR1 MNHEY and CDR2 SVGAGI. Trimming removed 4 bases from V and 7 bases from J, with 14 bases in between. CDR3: CASSSGPTGEQYF. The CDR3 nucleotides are TGTGCCAGCAGTTCGGGCCCAACGGGGGAGCAGTACTTC.

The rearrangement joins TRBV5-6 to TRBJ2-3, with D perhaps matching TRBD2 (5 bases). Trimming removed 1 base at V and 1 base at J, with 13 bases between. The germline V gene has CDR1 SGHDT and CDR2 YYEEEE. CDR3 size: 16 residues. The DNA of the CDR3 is TGTGCCAGCAGCTTGAGTGGCGGAGGAGGCACAGATACGCAGTATTTT. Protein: CASSLSGGGGTDTQYF.

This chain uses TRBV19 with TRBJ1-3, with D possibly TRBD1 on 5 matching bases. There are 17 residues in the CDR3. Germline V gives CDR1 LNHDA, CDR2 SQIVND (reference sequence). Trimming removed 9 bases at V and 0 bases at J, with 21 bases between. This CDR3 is CASSRVQGWSSGNTIYF. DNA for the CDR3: TGTGCCAGCTCTAGGGTCCAGGGATGGTCCTCTGGAAACACCATATATTTT.

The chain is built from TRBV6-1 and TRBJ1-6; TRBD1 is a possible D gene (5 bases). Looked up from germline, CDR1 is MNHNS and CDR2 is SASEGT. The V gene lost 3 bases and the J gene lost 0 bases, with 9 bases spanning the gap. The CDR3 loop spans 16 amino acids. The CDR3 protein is CASSEGQVSYNSPLHF. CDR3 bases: TGTGCCAGCAGTGAGGGGCAGGTCTCCTATAATTCACCCCTCCACTTT.